This TCR beta chain was recorded in a study of T cells after yellow fever vaccination. Germline CDR1 and CDR2: MNHEY and SMNVEV (reference sequence). After removal of 4 bases from V and 4 bases from J, the junction contained 6 bases not matched to a gene. This CDR3 has 14 residues. Overall study results and limits: Secondary responses were weaker yet peaked faster, day 5 versus 15. Abundant contaminating clonotypes from the bulk population could appear in FACS-sorted repertoires. Detected again after the booster were most primary-vaccination clones, at 95% to 97% CD4 and about 90% CD8. A minor fraction of clonotypes spanned both CD4 and CD8 compartments.

There are a few counts of this clonotype. What it recognizes is unknown. TCRdb re-analysed the 5' RACE reads in MiXCR, keeping a single row per CDR3 protein. This table holds some 150,000 distinct CDR3 sequences, around 9% found once. The sequence derives from a man aged 18-30 years who received the YFV17D yellow fever vaccine. The rearrangement joins TRBV27 to TRBJ1-2, with 7 bases aligning to TRBD1. Sequencing was performed on CD8+ T cells sorted from PBMCs, taken 45 days after the yellow fever booster vaccination. The DNA of the CDR3 is TGTGCCAGCAGTTCTTACAGGGGCGGCTATGGCTACACCTTC. It encodes CASSSYRGGYGYTF.